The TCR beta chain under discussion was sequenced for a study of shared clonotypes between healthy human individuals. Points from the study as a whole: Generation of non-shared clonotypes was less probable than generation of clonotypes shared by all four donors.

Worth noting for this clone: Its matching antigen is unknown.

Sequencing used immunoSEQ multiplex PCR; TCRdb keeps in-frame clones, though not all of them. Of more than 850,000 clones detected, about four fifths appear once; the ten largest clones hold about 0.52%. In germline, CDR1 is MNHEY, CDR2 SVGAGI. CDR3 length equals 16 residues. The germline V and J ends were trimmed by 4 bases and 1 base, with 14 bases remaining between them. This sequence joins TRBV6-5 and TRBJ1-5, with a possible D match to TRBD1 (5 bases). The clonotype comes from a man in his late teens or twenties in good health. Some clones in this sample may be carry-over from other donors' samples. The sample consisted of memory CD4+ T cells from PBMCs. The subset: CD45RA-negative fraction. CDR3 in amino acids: CASSSEPRDSNQPQHF. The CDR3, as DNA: TGTGCCAGCAGTTCCGAACCCCGGGACAGCAATCAGCCCCAGCATTTT.